The clone carrying this T cell receptor beta chain was detected a few times. Antigen specificity is unknown. These data come from a study of regulatory T cells in long-lasting Graves disease. Study-wide findings and caveats: Those with persistent Graves' had less TCR diversity than newly diagnosed patients.

Investigators prepared the TCR beta libraries by applying iRepertoire HTBI primers and Arm-PCR of CDR3 regions. TCRdb processed the multiplex PCR reads anew with MiXCR; each CDR3 protein has one entry. Of about 500,000 distinct CDR3 sequences in the sample, around 15% are singletons; the top ten hold 10% to 15%. As to time point: newly diagnosed GD, antithyroid drugs for less than 3 months. The TCR library was prepared using RNA isolated from PBMCs. CDR1 and CDR2 (germline): SGHRS, YFSETQ. Trimming took 0 bases from V and 3 from J; bases not matched to a gene: 6. The CDR3 runs 16 residues. Another study also made use of these data, one on T cells in Graves' hyperthyroidism and ophthalmopathy. That work adds: With the HTBI primer set, the TCR CDR3 went through a first round of RT-PCR. Most thyroid-expanded clonotypes above 0.001 were also found in blood.

Sequenced material: peripheral blood mononuclear cells (PBMCs), taken at new diagnosis, from a patient treated with antithyroid drugs. The source of this sequence is a man aged 35 to 55 with Graves disease. V is TRBV5-1 and J is TRBJ2-7; 10 bases line up with TRBD2. CDR3 nucleotide sequence: TGCGCCAGCAGCTTGGTAGGACTAGCGGAAGGCTACGAGCAGTACTTC. This gives the protein CASSLVGLAEGYEQYF.